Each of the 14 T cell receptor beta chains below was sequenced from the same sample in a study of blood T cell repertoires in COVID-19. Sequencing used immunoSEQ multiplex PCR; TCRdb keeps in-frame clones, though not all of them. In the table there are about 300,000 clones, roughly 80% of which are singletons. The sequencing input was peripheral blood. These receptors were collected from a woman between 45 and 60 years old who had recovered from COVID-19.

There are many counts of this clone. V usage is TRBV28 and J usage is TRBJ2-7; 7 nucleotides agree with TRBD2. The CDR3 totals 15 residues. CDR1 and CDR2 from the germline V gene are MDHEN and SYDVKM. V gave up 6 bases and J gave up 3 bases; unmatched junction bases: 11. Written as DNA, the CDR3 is TGTGCCAGCAGCGCTACTAGCAGCGGGATCTACGAGCAGTACTTC. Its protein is CASSATSSGIYEQYF. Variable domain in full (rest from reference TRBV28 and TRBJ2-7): DVKVTQSSRYLVKRTGEKVFLECVQDMDHENMFWYRQDPGLGLRLIYFSYDVKMKEKGDIPEGYSVSREKKERFSLILESASTNQTSMYLCASSATSSGIYEQYFGPGTRLTVT.

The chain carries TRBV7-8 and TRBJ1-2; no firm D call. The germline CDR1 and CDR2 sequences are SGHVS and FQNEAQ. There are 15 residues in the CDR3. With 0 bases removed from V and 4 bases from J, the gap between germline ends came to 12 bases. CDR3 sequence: CASSLALAGTYGYTF. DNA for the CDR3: TGTGCCAGCAGCTTAGCTTTGGCAGGAACCTATGGCTACACCTTC.

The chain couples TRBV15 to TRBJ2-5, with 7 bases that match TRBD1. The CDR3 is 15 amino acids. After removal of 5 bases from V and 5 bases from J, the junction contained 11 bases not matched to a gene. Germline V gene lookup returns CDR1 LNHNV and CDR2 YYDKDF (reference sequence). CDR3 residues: CATSDRQGLRETQYF. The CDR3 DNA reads TGTGCCACCAGCGATCGACAGGGATTGCGTGAGACCCAGTACTTC.

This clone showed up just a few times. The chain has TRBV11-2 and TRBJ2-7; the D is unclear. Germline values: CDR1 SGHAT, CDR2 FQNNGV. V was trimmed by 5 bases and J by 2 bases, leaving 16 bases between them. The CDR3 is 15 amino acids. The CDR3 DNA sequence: TGTGCCAGCAGCCCGAGGAGCTCGCCCACCTACGAGCAGTACTTC. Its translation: CASSPRSSPTYEQYF.

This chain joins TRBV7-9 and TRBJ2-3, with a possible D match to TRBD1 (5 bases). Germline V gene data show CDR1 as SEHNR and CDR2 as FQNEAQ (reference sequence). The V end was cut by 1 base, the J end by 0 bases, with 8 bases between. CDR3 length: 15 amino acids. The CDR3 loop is CASSLEGFSTDTQYF. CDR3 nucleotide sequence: TGTGCCAGCAGCTTAGAGGGGTTTAGCACAGATACGCAGTATTTT.

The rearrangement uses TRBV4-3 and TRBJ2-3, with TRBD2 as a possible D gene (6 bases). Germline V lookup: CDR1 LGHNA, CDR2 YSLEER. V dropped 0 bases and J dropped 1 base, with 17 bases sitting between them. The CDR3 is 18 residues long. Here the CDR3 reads CASSQEKPGSGGTDTQYF. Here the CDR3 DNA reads TGCGCCAGCAGCCAAGAGAAACCCGGGAGTGGAGGCACAGATACGCAGTATTTT.

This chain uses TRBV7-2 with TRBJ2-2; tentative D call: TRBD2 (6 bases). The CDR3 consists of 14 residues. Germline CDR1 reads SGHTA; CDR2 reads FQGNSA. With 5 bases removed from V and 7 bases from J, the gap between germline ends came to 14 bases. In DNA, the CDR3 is TGTGCCAGCAGCACGACTAGTATGGGCGGGGAGCTGTTTTTT. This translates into CASSTTSMGGELFF.

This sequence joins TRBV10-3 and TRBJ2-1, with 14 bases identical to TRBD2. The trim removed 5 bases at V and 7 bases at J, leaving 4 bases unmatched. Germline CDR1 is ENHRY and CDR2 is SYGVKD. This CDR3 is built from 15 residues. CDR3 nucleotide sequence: TGTGCCATCAGTTGGACTAGCGGGGGGCTGAATGAGCAGTTCTTC. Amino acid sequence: CAISWTSGGLNEQFF.

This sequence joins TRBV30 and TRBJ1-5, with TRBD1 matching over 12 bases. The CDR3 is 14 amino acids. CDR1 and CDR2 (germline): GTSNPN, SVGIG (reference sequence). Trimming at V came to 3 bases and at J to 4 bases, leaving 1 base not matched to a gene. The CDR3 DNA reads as TGTGCCTGGAGGGGACAGGGGGCGAATCAGCCCCAGCATTTT. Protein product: CAWRGQGANQPQHF.

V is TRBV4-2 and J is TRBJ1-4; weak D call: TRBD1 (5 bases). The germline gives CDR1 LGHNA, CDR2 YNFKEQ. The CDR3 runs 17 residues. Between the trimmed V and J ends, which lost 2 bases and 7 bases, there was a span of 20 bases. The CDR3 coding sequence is TGTGCCAGCAGCCAATCGGGCCGGGGAGGGGCGAGTGAAAAACTGTTTTTT. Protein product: CASSQSGRGGASEKLFF.

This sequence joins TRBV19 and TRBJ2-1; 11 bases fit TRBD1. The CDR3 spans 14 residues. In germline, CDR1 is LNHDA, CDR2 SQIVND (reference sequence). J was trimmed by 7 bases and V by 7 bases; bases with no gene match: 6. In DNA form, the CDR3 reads TGTGCCAGTAAGGCGGACAGGGGGCTAAATGAGCAGTTCTTC. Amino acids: CASKADRGLNEQFF.

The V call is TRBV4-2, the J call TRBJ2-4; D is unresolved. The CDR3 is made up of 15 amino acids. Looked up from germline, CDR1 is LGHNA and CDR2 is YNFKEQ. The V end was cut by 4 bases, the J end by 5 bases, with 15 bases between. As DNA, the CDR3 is TGTGCCAGCAGCCGAACTAACATCCTACAAAACATTCAGTACTTC. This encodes CASSRTNILQNIQYF.

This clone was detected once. CDR3 sequence reads: CASSRTAGGTDTQYF. The CDR3 bases are TGCGCCAGCAGCCGCACGGCGGGAGGGACAGATACGCAGTATTTT. The chain has TRBV4-3 and TRBJ2-3; 9 bases agree with TRBD2. CDR1 and CDR2 (germline): LGHNA, YSLEER. The CDR3 consists of 15 residues. V was pared by 4 bases and J by 3 bases, with 5 bases of the junction left unmatched.

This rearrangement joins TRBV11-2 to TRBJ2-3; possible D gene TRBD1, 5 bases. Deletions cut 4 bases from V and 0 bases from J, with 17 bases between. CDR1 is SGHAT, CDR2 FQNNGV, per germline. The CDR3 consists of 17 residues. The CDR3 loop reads CASSSLGWGGSTDTQYF. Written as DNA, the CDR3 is TGTGCCAGCAGCTCATTAGGGTGGGGCGGAAGCACAGATACGCAGTATTTT. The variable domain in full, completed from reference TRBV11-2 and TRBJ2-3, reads EAGVAQSPRYKIIEKRQSVAFWCNPISGHATLYWYQQILGQGPKLLIQFQNNGVVDDSQLPKDRFSAERLKGVDSTLKIQPAKLEDSAVYLCASSSLGWGGSTDTQYFGPGTRLTVL.